A selection of T cell receptor beta chains follows, all from one sample in a study of CXCR3-negative and CXCR3-positive naive CD8 T cells. Each CDR3 protein gets one entry in TCRdb, which reprocessed the 5' RACE reads and gives no DNA. The sample has fewer than 90,000 distinct CDR3 sequences. Material for sequencing was naive CXCR3+ CD8+ T cells from blood. These receptors came from a human donor in good health. Some clones in this sample may be carry-over from other donors' samples. The CDR3 runs from the conserved cysteine through the conserved F or W.

>TRBV4-1|TRBJ2-3
CASSQGFLTDTQYF
>TRBV21-1|TRBJ2-7
CASSRILQYEQYF
>TRBV10-3|TRBJ1-2
CAISDLPRDRGYGYTF
>TRBV11-3|TRBJ2-1
CASSFEQVPYNEQFF
>TRBV5-4|TRBJ2-5
CASSLGPWETQYF
>TRBV5-1|TRBJ1-1
CASSLYGVNTEAFF
>TRBV5-4|TRBJ2-1
CASSSRGEGAWGNEQFF
>TRBV27|TRBJ2-1
CASSSIYNEQFF
>TRBV6-2/TRBV6-3|TRBJ2-2
CASSVSGELFF
>TRBV6-5|TRBJ2-5
CASTGDRGETQYF
>TRBV7-9|TRBJ2-3
CASSLDKGAQYF
>TRBV4-1|TRBJ1-2
CASSQFDSPNYGYTF